This T cell receptor beta chain was captured by sequencing in a study of T cell responses to AZD1222 COVID-19 vaccine. Sequencing was performed with immunoSEQ multiplex PCR; in TCRdb, only in-frame clones are kept and a portion is missing. The table records around 120,000 clones, just over 85% of them present only once. Germline CDR1 SGDLS, CDR2 YYNGEE. Trimming removed 0 bases at V and 8 bases at J, with 9 bases between. There are 14 residues in the CDR3. The sequencing here drew on peripheral blood, taken on day 0 of MenACWY control vaccination. The chain combines TRBV9 with TRBJ1-6; unclear D gene. The origin of this receptor is an adult in good health. DNA for the CDR3: TGTGCCAGCAGCGTAGTGGGAGTTGATTCACCCCTCCACTTT. This gives the protein CASSVVGVDSPLHF. Full variable domain (remainder filled in from reference TRBV9 and TRBJ1-6): DSGVTQTPKHLITATGQRVTLRCSPRSGDLSVYWYQQSLDQGLQFLIQYYNGEERAKGNILERFSAQQFPDLHSELNLSSLELGDSALYFCASSVVGVDSPLHFGNGTRLTVT.